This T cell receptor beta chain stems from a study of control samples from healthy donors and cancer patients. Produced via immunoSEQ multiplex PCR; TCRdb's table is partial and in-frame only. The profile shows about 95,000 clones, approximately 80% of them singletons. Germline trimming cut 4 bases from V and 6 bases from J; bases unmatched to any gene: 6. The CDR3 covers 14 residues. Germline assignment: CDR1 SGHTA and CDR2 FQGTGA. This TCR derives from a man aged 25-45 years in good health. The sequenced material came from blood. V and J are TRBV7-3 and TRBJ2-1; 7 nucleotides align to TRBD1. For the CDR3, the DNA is TGTGCCAGCAGCTCGACAGGGTTTGCCAATGAGCAGTTCTTC. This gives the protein CASSSTGFANEQFF.